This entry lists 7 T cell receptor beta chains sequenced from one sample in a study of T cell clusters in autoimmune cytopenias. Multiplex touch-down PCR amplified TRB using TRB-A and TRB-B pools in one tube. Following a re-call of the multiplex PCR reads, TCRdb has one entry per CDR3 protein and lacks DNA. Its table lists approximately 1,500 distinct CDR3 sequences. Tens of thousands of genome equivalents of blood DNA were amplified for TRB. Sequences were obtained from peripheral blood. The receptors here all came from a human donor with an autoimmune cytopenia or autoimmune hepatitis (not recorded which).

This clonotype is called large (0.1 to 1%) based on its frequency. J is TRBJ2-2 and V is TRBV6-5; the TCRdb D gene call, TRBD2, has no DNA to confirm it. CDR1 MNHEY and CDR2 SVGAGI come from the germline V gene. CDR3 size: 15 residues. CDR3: CASSWGLAATGELFF.

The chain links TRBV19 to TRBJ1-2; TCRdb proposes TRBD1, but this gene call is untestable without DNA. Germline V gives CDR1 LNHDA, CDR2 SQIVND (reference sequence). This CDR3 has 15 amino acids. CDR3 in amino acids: CASSIPGSYNYGYTF.

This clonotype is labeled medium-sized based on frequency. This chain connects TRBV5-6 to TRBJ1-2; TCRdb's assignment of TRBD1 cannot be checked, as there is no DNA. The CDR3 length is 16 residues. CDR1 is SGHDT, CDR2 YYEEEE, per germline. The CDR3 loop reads CASSSIRDRPNYGYTF.

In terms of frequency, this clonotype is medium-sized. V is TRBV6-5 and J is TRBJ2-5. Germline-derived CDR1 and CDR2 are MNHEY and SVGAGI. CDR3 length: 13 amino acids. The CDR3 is CASRRVYWETQYF.

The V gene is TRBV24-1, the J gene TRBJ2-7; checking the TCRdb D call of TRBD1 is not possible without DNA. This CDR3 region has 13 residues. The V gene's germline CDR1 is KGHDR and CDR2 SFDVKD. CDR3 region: CATPSPPGHEQYF.

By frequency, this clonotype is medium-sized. CDR3 protein: CASNPPGQHYGYTF. J is TRBJ1-2 and V is TRBV6-2 or TRBV6-3; TCRdb outputs TRBD1, but without DNA this stays unchecked. In germline, CDR1 is MNHEY, CDR2 SVGEGT. The length of the CDR3 is 14 residues.

CDR3 region: CASNPDSANYGYTF. The V gene is TRBV10-2, the J gene TRBJ1-2; as DNA is missing, the TRBD1 call by TCRdb cannot be tested. This CDR3 is built from 14 residues. CDR1 is WSHSY and CDR2 is SAAADI in the germline V gene.